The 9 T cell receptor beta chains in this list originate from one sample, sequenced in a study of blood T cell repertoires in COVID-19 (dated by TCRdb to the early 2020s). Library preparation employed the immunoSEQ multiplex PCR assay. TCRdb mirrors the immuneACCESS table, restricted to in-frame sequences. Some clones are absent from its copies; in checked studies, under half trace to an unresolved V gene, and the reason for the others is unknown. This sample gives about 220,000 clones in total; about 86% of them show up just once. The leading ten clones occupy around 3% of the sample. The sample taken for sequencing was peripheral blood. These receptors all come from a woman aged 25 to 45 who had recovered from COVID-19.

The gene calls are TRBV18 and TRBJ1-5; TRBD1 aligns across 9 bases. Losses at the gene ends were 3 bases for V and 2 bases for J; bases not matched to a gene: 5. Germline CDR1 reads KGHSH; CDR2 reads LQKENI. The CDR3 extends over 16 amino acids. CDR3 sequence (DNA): TGTGCCAGCTCACCCCGTAGGACAGGGGGCAATCAGCCCCAGCATTTT. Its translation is CASSPRRTGGNQPQHF.

The CDR3 reads CASSVLGRQETQYF. The CDR3 nucleotides are TGTGCCAGCAGCGTGCTCGGGAGGCAAGAGACCCAGTACTTC. This sequence joins TRBV7-9 and TRBJ2-5; 7 bases align to TRBD2. V shed 5 bases, J shed 2 bases, and the junction held 5 bases outside the gene matches. This CDR3 has 14 amino acids. CDR1 is SEHNR and CDR2 is FQNEAQ in the germline V gene (reference sequence).

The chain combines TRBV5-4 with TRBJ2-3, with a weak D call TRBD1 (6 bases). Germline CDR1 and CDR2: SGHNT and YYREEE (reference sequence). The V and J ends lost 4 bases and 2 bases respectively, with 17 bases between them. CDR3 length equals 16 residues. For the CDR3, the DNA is TGTGCCAGCAGCACCTACTCGGGACAACTCACAGATACGCAGTATTTT. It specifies CASSTYSGQLTDTQYF.

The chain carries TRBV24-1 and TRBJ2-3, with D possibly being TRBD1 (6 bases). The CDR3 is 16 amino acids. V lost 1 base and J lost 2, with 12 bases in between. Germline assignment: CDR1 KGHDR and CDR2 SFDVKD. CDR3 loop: CATSDLSQGYTDTQYF. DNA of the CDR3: TGTGCCACCAGTGATTTAAGCCAGGGGTACACAGATACGCAGTATTTT.

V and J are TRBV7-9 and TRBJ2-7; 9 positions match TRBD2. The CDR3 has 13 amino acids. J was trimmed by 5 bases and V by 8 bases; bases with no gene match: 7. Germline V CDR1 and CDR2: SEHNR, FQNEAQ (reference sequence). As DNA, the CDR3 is TGTGCCAGCGGCGGCGGGAGGGCCAACGAGCAGTACTTC. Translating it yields CASGGGRANEQYF.

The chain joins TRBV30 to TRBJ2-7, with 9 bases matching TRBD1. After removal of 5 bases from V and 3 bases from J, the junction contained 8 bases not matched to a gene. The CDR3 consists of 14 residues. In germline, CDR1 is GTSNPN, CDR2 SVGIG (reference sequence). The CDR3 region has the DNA TGTGCCTGGGGGACCGGGACAGGGCACTACGAGCAGTACTTC. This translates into CAWGTGTGHYEQYF.

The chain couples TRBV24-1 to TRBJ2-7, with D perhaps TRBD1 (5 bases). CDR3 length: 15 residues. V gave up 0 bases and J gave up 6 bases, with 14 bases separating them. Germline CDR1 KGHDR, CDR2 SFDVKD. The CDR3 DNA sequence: TGTGCCACCAGTGATTTGAGGGAAAGGGGCGGCGAGCAGTACTTC. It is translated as CATSDLRERGGEQYF.

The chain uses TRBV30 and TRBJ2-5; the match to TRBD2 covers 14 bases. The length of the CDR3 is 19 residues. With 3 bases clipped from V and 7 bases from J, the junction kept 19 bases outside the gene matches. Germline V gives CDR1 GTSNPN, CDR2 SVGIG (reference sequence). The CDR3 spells CAWRRGPGLAGVWAGTQYF. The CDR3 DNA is TGTGCCTGGAGGAGGGGACCGGGACTAGCGGGAGTTTGGGCTGGGACCCAGTACTTC.

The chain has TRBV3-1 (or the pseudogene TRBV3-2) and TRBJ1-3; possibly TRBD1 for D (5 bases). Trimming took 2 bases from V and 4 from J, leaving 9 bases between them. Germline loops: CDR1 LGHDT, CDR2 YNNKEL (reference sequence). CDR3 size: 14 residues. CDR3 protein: CASSQKGVGNTIYF. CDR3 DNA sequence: TGTGCCAGCAGCCAAAAAGGGGTCGGAAACACCATATATTTT.